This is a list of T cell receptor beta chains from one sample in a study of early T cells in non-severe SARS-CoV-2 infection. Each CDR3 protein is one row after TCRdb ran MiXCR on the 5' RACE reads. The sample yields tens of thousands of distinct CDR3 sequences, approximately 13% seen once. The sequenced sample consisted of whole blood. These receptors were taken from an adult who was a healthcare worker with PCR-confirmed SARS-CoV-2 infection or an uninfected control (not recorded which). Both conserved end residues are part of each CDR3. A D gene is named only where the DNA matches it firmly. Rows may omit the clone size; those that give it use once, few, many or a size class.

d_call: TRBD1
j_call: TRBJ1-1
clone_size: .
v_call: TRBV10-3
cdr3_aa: CAAQTGSNTEAFF
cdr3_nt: TGTGCCGCCCAGACAGGGTCGAACACTGAAGCTTTCTTT

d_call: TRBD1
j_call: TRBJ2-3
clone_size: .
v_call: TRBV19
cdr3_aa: CASAGTGERTQYF
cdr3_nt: TGTGCCAGCGCCGGGACAGGGGAAAGGACGCAGTATTTT

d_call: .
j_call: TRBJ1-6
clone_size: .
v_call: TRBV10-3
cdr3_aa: CATSATEELNSPLHF
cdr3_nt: TGTGCCACCAGCGCTACAGAGGAGCTTAATTCACCCCTCCACTTT

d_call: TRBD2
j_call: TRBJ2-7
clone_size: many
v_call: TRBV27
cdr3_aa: CASSPGTIYEQYF
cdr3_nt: TGTGCCAGCAGCCCCGGGACTATCTACGAGCAGTACTTC

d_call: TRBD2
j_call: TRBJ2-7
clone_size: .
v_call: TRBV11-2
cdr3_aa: CASSLEPGLDFSYEQYF
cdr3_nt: TGTGCCAGCAGCTTAGAACCGGGACTAGACTTCTCCTACGAGCAGTACTTC

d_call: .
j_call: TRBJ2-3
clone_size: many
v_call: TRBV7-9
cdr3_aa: CASSLAPGPDTQYF
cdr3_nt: TGTGCCAGCAGCTTAGCACCGGGCCCAGATACGCAGTATTTT

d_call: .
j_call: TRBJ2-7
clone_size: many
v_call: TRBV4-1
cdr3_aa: CASSLTAVYEQYF
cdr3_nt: TGCGCCAGCTCCCTTACGGCCGTCTACGAGCAGTACTTC

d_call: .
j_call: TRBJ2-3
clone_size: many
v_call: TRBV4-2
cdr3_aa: CASSQDGGDTQYF
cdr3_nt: TGTGCCAGCAGCCAAGATGGGGGAGATACGCAGTATTTT

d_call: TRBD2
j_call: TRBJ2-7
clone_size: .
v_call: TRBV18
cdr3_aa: CASSPRLAGTYEQYF
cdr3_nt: TGTGCCAGCTCACCCCGCCTAGCGGGCACCTACGAGCAGTACTTC

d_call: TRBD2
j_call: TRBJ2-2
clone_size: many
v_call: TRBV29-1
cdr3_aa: CSTRLAGTGELFF
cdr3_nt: TGCAGCACAAGACTAGCGGGAACCGGGGAGCTGTTTTTT

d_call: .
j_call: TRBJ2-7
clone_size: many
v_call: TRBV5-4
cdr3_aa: CASSWDSRRSYEQYF
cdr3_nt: TGTGCCAGCAGCTGGGACTCACGTAGATCCTACGAGCAGTACTTC

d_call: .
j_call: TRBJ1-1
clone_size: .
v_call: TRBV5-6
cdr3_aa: CASSPDRRNTEAFF
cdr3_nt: TGTGCCAGCAGCCCCGACAGAAGAAACACTGAAGCTTTCTTT

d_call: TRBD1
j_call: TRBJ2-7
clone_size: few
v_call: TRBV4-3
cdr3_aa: CASSPDRDSAEQYF
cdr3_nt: TGCGCCAGCAGCCCAGACAGGGATTCCGCGGAGCAGTACTTC

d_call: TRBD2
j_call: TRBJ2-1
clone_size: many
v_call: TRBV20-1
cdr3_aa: CSALGSGKNNEQFF
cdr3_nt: TGCAGTGCCCTTGGTAGCGGGAAAAACAATGAGCAGTTCTTC

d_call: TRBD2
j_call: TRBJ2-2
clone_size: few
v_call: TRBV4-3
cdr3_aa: CASSQDPPGLADTGELFF
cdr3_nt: TGCGCCAGCAGCCAAGACCCTCCGGGACTAGCGGATACCGGGGAGCTGTTTTTT

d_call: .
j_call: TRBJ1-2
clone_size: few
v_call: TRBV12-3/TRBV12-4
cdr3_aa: CASSYADPSTYGYTF
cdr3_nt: TGTGCCAGCAGTTATGCGGATCCTTCGACCTATGGCTACACCTTC

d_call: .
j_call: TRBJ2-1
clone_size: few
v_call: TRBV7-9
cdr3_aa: CASSSLNLARQFF
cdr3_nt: TGTGCCAGCAGCTCACTTAATCTGGCCCGGCAGTTCTTC

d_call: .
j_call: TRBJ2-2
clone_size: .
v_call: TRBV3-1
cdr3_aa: CASSRLGRELFF
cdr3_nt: TGTGCCAGCAGCCGATTGGGCAGGGAGCTGTTTTTT

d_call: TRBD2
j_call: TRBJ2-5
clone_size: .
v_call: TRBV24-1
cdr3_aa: CATSEGAGRETQYF
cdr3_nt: TGTGCCACCAGTGAGGGAGCGGGGCGTGAGACCCAGTACTTC

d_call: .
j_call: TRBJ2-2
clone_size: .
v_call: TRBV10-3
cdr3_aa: CAISESRATRELFF
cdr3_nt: TGTGCCATCAGTGAGTCTAGGGCTACCCGGGAGCTGTTTTTT

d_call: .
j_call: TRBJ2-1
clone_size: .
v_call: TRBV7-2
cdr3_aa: CASSPPPGRNEQFF
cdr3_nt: TGTGCCAGCAGCCCTCCGCCGGGGCGGAATGAGCAGTTCTTC

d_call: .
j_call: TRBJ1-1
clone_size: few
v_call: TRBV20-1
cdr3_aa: CSARDTRATEAFF
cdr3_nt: TGCAGTGCTAGAGATACCCGGGCGACTGAAGCTTTCTTT

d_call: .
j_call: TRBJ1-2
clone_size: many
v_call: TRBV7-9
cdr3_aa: CASSLSRMPYGYTF
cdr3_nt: TGTGCCAGCAGCTTAAGCCGCATGCCCTATGGCTACACCTTC

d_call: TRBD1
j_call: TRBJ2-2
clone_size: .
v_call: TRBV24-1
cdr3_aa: CATSGAGGAYTGELFF
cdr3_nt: TGTGCCACCAGTGGAGCAGGGGGCGCCTACACCGGGGAGCTGTTTTTT

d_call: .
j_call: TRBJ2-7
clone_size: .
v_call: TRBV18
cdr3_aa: CASSPLGTSYEQYF
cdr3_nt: TGTGCCAGCTCACCTCTGGGAACCTCGTACGAGCAGTACTTC

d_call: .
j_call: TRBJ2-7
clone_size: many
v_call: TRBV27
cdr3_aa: CASSSYNPPGAYEQYF
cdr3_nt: TGTGCCAGCAGTTCCTACAACCCTCCGGGGGCCTACGAGCAGTACTTC

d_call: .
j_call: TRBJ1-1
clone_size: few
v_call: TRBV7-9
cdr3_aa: CASSLDREAFF
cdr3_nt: TGTGCCAGCAGCCTAGACAGGGAAGCTTTCTTT

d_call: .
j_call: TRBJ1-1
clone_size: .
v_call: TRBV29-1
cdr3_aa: CSVDGVTEAFF
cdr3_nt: TGCAGCGTTGATGGGGTAACTGAAGCTTTCTTT

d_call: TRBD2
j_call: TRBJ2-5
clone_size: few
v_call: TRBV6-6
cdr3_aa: CASRVSGGQETQYF
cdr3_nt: TGTGCCAGCAGGGTATCGGGGGGTCAAGAGACCCAGTACTTC

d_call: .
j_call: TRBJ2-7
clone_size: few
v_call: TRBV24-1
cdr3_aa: CATSESPGRGEQYF
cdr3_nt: TGTGCCACCAGTGAGTCCCCAGGCCGGGGCGAGCAGTACTTC

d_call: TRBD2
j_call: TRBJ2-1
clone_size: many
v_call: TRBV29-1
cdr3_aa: CSVEDRAGGAYNEQFF
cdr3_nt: TGCAGCGTTGAAGATCGGGCGGGAGGGGCGTACAATGAGCAGTTCTTC

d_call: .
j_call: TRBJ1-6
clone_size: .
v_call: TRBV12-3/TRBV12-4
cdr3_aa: CASSPDLETPLHF
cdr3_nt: TGTGCCAGCAGTCCTGATTTGGAGACACCCCTCCACTTT

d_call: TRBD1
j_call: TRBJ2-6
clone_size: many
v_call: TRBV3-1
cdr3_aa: CASSQPSGTGLSGANVLTF
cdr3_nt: TGTGCCAGCAGCCAACCTTCCGGGACAGGGTTATCTGGGGCCAACGTCCTGACTTTC

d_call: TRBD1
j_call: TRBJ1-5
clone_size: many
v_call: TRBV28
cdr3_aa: CASSFSQGANNNQPQHF
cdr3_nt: TGTGCCAGCAGTTTTTCGCAGGGGGCAAATAACAATCAGCCCCAGCATTTT

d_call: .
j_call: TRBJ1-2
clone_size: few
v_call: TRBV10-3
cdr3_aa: CAAQGTYGYTF
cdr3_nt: TGTGCCGCTCAGGGTACCTATGGCTACACCTTC

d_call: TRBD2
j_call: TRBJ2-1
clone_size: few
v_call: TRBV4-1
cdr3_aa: CASSQVLAGGPIDEQFF
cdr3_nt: TGCGCCAGCAGCCAAGTATTGGCGGGAGGGCCGATCGATGAGCAGTTCTTC

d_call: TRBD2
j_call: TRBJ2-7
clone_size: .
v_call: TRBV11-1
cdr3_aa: CASSFVAGGPEQYF
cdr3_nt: TGTGCCAGCAGCTTCGTAGCGGGAGGCCCCGAGCAGTACTTC

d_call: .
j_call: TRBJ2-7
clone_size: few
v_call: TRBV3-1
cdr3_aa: CASSPAPSGLRGYEQYF
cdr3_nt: TGTGCCAGCAGCCCCGCCCCCAGCGGACTGAGGGGATACGAGCAGTACTTC

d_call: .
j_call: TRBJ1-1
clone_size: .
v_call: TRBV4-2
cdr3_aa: CASSQVTVTEAFF
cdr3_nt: TGTGCCAGCAGCCAAGTGACTGTGACTGAAGCTTTCTTT

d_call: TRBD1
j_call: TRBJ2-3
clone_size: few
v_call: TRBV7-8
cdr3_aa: CASSLDRQGTDTQYF
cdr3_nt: TGTGCCAGCAGCTTGGACAGGCAAGGCACAGATACGCAGTATTTT

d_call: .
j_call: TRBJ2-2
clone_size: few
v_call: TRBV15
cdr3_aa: CATSRDPASGELFF
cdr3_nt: TGTGCCACCAGCAGAGATCCCGCATCCGGGGAGCTGTTTTTT

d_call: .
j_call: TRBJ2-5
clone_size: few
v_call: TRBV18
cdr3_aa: CASSPPDQETQYF
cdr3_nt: TGTGCCAGCTCACCCCCTGATCAAGAGACCCAGTACTTC

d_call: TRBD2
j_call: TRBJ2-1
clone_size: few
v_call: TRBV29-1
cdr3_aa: CSVSSGGYNEQFF
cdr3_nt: TGCAGCGTTTCTAGCGGGGGTTACAATGAGCAGTTCTTC

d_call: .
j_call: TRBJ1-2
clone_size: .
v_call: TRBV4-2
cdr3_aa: CASSQVLIKAFYGYTF
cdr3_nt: TGTGCCAGCAGCCAAGTTTTGATCAAGGCATTCTATGGCTACACCTTC

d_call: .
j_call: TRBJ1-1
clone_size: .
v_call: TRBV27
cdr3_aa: CASTDTGRTEAFF
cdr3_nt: TGTGCCAGCACCGATACAGGGAGGACTGAAGCTTTCTTT

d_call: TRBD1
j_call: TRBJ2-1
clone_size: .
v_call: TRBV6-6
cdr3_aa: CASSYSTQGSQQFF
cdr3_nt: TGTGCCAGCAGTTACTCGACACAGGGGTCTCAGCAGTTCTTC

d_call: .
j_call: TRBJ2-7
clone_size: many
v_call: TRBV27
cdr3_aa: CASSLDGVVYEQYF
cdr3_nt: TGTGCCAGCAGTTTAGATGGGGTAGTCTACGAGCAGTACTTC

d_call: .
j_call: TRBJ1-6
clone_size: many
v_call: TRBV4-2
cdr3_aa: CASSLSPMGMGNSPLHF
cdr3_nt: TGTGCCAGCAGCCTAAGTCCCATGGGTATGGGTAATTCACCCCTCCACTTT

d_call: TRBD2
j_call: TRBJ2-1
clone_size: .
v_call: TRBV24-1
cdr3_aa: CATSDSGGRAYNEQFF
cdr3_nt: TGTGCCACCAGTGATTCAGGCGGGAGGGCCTACAATGAGCAGTTCTTC

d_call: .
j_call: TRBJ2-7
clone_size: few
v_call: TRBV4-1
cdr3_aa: CASSQVSGYSYEQYF
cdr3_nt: TGCGCCAGCAGCCAAGTGAGCGGATACTCCTACGAGCAGTACTTC

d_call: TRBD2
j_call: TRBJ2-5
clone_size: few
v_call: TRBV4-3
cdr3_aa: CASSQERSGSQETQYF
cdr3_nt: TGCGCCAGCAGCCAAGAGCGCAGCGGGAGCCAAGAGACCCAGTACTTC

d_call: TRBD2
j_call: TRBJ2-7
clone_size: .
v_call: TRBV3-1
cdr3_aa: CASSSGGGSPYEQYF
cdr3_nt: TGTGCCAGCAGCTCCGGCGGCGGGAGTCCCTACGAGCAGTACTTC

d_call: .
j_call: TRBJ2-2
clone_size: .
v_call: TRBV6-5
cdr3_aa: CASKPRAGTGELFF
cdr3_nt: TGTGCCAGCAAACCCAGGGCGGGCACCGGGGAGCTGTTTTTT

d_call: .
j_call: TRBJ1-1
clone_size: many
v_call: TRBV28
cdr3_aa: CASEPQGNTEAFF
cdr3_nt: TGTGCCAGCGAGCCACAGGGGAACACTGAAGCTTTCTTT